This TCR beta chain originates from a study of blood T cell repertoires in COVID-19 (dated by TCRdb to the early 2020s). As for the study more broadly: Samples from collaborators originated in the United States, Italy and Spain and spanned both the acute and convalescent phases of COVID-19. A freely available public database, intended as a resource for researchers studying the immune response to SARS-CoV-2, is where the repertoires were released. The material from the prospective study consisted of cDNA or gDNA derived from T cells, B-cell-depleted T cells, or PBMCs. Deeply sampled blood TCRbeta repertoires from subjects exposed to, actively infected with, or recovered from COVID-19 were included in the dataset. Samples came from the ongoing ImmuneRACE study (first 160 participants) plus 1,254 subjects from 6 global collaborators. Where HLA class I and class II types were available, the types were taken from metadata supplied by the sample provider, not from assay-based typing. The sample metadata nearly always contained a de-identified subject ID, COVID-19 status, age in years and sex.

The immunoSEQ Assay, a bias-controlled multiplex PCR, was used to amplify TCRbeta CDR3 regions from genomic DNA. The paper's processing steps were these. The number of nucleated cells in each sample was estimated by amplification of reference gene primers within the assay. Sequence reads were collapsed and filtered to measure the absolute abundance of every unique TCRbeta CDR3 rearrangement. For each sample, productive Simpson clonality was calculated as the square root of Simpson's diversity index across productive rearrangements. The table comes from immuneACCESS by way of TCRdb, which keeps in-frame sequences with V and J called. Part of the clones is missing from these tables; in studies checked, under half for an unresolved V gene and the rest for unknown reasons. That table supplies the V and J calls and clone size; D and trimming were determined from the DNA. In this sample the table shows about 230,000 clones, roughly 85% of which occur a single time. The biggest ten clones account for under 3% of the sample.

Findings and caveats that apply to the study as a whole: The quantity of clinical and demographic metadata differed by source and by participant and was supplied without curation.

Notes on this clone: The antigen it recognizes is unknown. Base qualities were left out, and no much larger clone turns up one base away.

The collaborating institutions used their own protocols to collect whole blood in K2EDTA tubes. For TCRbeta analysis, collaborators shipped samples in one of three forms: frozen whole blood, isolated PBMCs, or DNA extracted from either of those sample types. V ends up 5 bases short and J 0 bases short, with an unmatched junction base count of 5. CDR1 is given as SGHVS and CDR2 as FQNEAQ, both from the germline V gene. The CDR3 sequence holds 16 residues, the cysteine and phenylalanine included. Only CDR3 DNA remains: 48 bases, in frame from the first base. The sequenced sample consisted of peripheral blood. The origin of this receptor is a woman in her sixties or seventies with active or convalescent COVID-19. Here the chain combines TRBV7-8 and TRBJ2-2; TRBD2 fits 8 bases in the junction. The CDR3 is CASSPAGGTNTGELFF. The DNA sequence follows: TGTGCCAGCAGCCCGGCGGGGGGTACGAACACCGGGGAGCTGTTTTTT.